This T cell receptor beta chain appears in the sequencing data of a study of CD4 T cells in relation to SARS-CoV-2 and coronaviruses. For the study at large: Crossreactive spike epitopes shared across donors were mapped to their HLA restriction.

As to this clone: The antigen is undetermined.

The germline V gene has CDR1 MNHEY and CDR2 SVGAGI. This CDR3 is built from 14 residues. V lost 6 bases to trimming and J lost 6 bases; unmatched junction nucleotides: 6. CD4+ T cells from unexposed donors were obtained before the COVID-19 pandemic (2011-2018). Isolation of CD4+ T cells took place after about 10 days in culture. Unexposed-donor CD4+ T cells were probed with SARS-CoV-2 S/N and four cold-coronavirus spikes, cells permitting. Sequenced by immunoSEQ multiplex PCR; TCRdb stores in-frame clones only, minus some. The sample includes some 30,000 clones, roughly four fifths seen only once; the top ten take 20% to 25%.

Sequenced input: CD4+ T cells from PBMCs, cultured in vitro. The source of this sequence is a human donor in good health. The rearrangement uses TRBV6-5 and TRBJ1-4; 8 nucleotides match TRBD1. The CDR3: CASRSDRADEKLFF. The CDR3 bases are TGTGCCAGCAGATCGGACAGGGCAGATGAAAAACTGTTTTTT.